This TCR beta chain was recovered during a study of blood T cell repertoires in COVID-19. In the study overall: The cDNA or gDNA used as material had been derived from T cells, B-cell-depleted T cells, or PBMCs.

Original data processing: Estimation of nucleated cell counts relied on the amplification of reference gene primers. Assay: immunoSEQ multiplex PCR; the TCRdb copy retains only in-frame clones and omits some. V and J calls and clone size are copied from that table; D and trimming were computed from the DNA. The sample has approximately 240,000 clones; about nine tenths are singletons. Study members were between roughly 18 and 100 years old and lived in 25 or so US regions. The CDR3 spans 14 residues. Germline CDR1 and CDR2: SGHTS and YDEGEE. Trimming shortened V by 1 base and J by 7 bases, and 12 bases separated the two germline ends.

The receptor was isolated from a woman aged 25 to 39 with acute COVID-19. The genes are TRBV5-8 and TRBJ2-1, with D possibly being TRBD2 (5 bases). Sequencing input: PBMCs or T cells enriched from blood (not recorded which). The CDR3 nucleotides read TGTGCCAGCAGCTTGCAAGGGCCGGGGAATGAGCAGTTCTTC. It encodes CASSLQGPGNEQFF.